This TCR beta chain was profiled in a study of blood T cells in healthy people across ages. Looking at the study overall: There was about one barcoded beta molecule captured by template switching per two T cells.

All donors came from Russia, were Caucasian and healthy, and spanned ages roughly 6 to 100. Primed by a sample-barcoded 5' primer and a J-beta primer mix, a second PCR proceeded for about 7 to 11 cycles. Tagging of each cDNA molecule was performed by a template-switch adaptor with 12 random nucleotides. TCRdb ran MiXCR on the 5' RACE reads and lists one entry per CDR3 protein. The data contain 650,000 to 1,000,000 distinct CDR3 sequences, around 34% of them seen just once; the ten biggest clones take up 10% to 15%. Specimen: blood. This TCR was sampled from a man aged 18 to 30 in good health.

The CDR3 DNA reads as TGTGCCAGCAGCTTAGTTGAGCGGGAGGTTGTACAAGAGACCCAGTACTTC. Protein product: CASSLVEREVVQETQYF. The chain joins TRBV7-3 to TRBJ2-5; 9 bases are a match to TRBD2. The CDR3 sequence is 17 residues long. Germline V gene lookup returns CDR1 SGHTA and CDR2 FQGTGA. V lost 2 bases to trimming and J lost 2 bases; unmatched junction nucleotides: 9.